This T cell receptor beta chain was recorded in a study of graft-versus-host responses after intestinal transplantation. General study results and limits: The marrow of recipients harbored GvH clones, and ileum or blood showed some of them first.

V was pared by 4 bases and J by 4 bases, with 10 bases between. CDR1 and CDR2 from the germline V gene are MGHRA and YSYEKL. The CDR3 runs 14 residues. Sequencing was performed with immunoSEQ multiplex PCR; in TCRdb, only in-frame clones are kept and a portion is missing. The sample lists tens of thousands of clones; 90% were seen once. For this clone: Antigen specificity is unknown.

This chain connects TRBV4-1 to TRBJ1-4; D perhaps matches TRBD1 (5 bases). Sequenced material: unstimulated CD8+ T cells sorted from spleen or lymph node cells, taken before transplant. The source of this sequence is a human donor who was the organ donor for an intestinal transplant. This CDR3 reads CASSLRQFNEKLFF. The CDR3, as DNA: TGCGCCAGCAGCCTTCGACAGTTTAATGAAAAACTGTTTTTT.